These 26 T cell receptor beta chains share one sample of origin, sequenced in a study of blood T cell repertoires in COVID-19. Some clones are missing from TCRdb's copy, which holds only in-frame ones; the method was immunoSEQ multiplex PCR. This sample has 250,000 to 300,000 clones; roughly 90% occur once, and the top ten carry 2% to 2.5%. Sample: peripheral blood. The source of these receptors is a woman aged 25 to 39 with COVID-19, enrolled during active disease.

Concerning this clone: Other DNA sequences within the sample encode an identical CDR3. The gene calls are TRBV18 and TRBJ1-2; D ambiguous. CDR3 length: 13 amino acids. Trimming removed 3 bases from V and 2 bases from J, with 7 bases in between. In germline, CDR1 is KGHSH, CDR2 LQKENI. The CDR3, as DNA: TGTGCCAGCTCACCTGACACCAACTATGGCTACACCTTC. This encodes CASSPDTNYGYTF.

The genes are TRBV4-1 and TRBJ1-1; no definite D call. Germline loops: CDR1 MGHRA, CDR2 YSYEKL. The CDR3 has 15 residues. Between the trimmed V and J ends, which lost 0 bases and 1 base, there was a span of 9 bases. CDR3 amino acids: CASSQDLRSNTEAFF. CDR3 bases: TGCGCCAGCAGCCAAGATTTACGGTCGAACACTGAAGCTTTCTTT.

The chain is built from TRBV2 and TRBJ2-7, with D hard to call. From germline, CDR1 is SNHLY and CDR2 FYNNEI. Trimming cost V 6 bases and J 3 bases, with 12 bases left between them. The CDR3 covers 13 residues. CDR3 DNA sequence: TGTGCCAGCAGCCAGACTCCGAACTACGAGCAGTACTTC. Translation: CASSQTPNYEQYF.

This clone came up once. J is TRBJ2-1 and V is TRBV28; D is possibly TRBD1 (6 bases). V was cut by 2 bases and J by 5 bases, with 16 bases left in between. This CDR3 spans 16 amino acids. Per the germline V gene, CDR1 is MDHEN and CDR2 is SYDVKM. CDR3 in amino acids: CASSLGGRDRNNEQFF. The CDR3 DNA is TGTGCCAGCAGTTTAGGGGGCAGGGATCGGAACAATGAGCAGTTCTTC.

The chain employs TRBV5-1 and TRBJ2-1; 12 nucleotides line up with TRBD2. Germline lookup yields CDR1 SGHRS and CDR2 YFSETQ. The V and J ends lost 5 bases and 7 bases, in that order; junction bases with no gene match: 10. The CDR3 is 16 amino acids. The CDR3 sequence is CASSSQTSGSSNEQFF. In nucleotides, the CDR3 is TGCGCCAGCAGTTCCCAGACTAGCGGGAGCTCGAATGAGCAGTTCTTC. Full variable domain (remainder filled in from reference TRBV5-1 and TRBJ2-1): KAGVTQTPRYLIKTRGQQVTLSCSPISGHRSVSWYQQTPGQGLQFLFEYFSETQRNKGNFPGRFSGRQFSNSRSEMNVSTLELGDSALYLCASSSQTSGSSNEQFFGPGTRLTVL.

The count of this clone is one. The V gene is TRBV6-5, the J gene TRBJ1-5; 7 bases are shared with TRBD1. The CDR3 extends over 15 amino acids. With 6 bases clipped from V and 4 bases from J, the junction kept 9 bases outside the gene matches. From germline, CDR1 is MNHEY and CDR2 SVGAGI. The CDR3, as DNA: TGTGCCAGCAGAAGACAGTTCAGGGGGAATCAGCCCCAGCATTTT. Translating gives CASRRQFRGNQPQHF.

This chain connects TRBV6-5 to TRBJ1-5; the D gene is possibly TRBD1 (6 bases). The CDR3 consists of 15 residues. Trimming cost V 7 bases and J 0 bases, with 13 bases left between them. Per germline, CDR1 MNHEY and CDR2 SVGAGI. The CDR3 DNA sequence: TGTGCCAGCACCCTAACAGGGAATAGCAATCAGCCCCAGCATTTT. It yields the protein CASTLTGNSNQPQHF.

The chain combines TRBV19 with TRBJ1-1; D ambiguous. The V end lost 2 bases, the J end lost 6 bases, and 7 bases lay between the germline ends. Looked up from germline, CDR1 is LNHDA and CDR2 is SQIVND (reference sequence). The CDR3 runs to 12 residues. CDR3 region: CASSISGAEAFF. In DNA form, the CDR3 reads TGTGCCAGTAGTATAAGCGGGGCTGAAGCTTTCTTT.

This chain links TRBV12-3 or TRBV12-4 with TRBJ1-2; D unclear. This CDR3 has 13 amino acids. V shed 1 base and J shed 4 bases, with 7 bases lying between them. The CDR3 protein is CASSLEEVYGYTF. The DNA for the CDR3 is TGTGCCAGCAGTTTAGAAGAGGTCTATGGCTACACCTTC.

This chain joins TRBV27 and TRBJ1-5, with TRBD1 matching 8 bases. The CDR3 has 17 amino acids. Germline-derived CDR1 and CDR2 are MNHEY and SMNVEV (reference sequence). J lost 0 bases, V lost 3 bases, and 7 bases had no gene match. CDR3 loop: CASSLTGDGPSNQPQHF. The CDR3 DNA sequence: TGTGCCAGCAGTTTGACAGGGGATGGACCTAGCAATCAGCCCCAGCATTTT.

This clone was seen just once. The rearrangement joins TRBV29-1 to TRBJ1-2; TRBD1 might be the D (5 bases). The germline V and J ends were trimmed by 0 bases and 7 bases, with 21 bases remaining between them. This CDR3 has 16 residues. Germline V gives CDR1 SQVTM, CDR2 ANQGSEA. The CDR3 nucleotides read TGCAGCGTTGAAGATCGAGGAGGAGGGGCCTCCCCTGGCTACACCTTC. The encoded protein is CSVEDRGGGASPGYTF.

This chain joins TRBV29-1 and TRBJ1-2, with D possibly TRBD1 on 5 matching bases. Trimming removed 3 bases from V and 3 bases from J, with 20 bases in between. This CDR3 spans 16 amino acids. The germline gives CDR1 SQVTM, CDR2 ANQGSEA. In DNA form, the CDR3 reads TGCAGCGTTGAGGCCTACCCCAGGGAAATACACTATGGCTACACCTTC. Its translation is CSVEAYPREIHYGYTF.

This sequence joins TRBV7-8 and TRBJ2-7; TRBD2 matches at 7 bases. V dropped 5 bases and J dropped 5; count of bases not matched to a gene: 12. CDR3 length: 15 residues. Germline loops: CDR1 SGHVS, CDR2 FQNEAQ. The CDR3 is CASSEIAGLYNEQYF. The CDR3 region has the DNA TGTGCCAGCAGCGAGATAGCGGGTTTGTACAACGAGCAGTACTTC.

This chain uses TRBV3-1 (or the pseudogene TRBV3-2) with TRBJ1-2; D gene ambiguous. Trimming removed 5 bases at V and 3 bases at J, with 16 bases between. Per germline, CDR1 LGHDT and CDR2 YNNKEL (reference sequence). The CDR3 extends over 15 amino acids. In DNA, the CDR3 is TGTGCCAGCAGCAATTGGGTGGGCCAGGACTATGGCTACACCTTC. The encoded protein is CASSNWVGQDYGYTF.

V is TRBV5-6 and J is TRBJ1-2; 10 bases map to TRBD1. CDR1 and CDR2 from the germline V gene are SGHDT and YYEEEE. V trimming: 2 bases; J trimming: 6 bases; junction bases outside the gene matches: 13. The CDR3 length is 17 residues. CDR3 sequence reads: CASSFTLRTGGRDGYTF. In nucleotides, the CDR3 is TGTGCCAGCAGCTTTACGCTGCGGACAGGGGGACGGGATGGCTACACCTTC.

The chain joins TRBV6-5 to TRBJ1-2; D gene uncertain. This CDR3 region has 14 residues. V was cut by 6 bases and J by 4 bases, with 15 bases left in between. Germline CDR1 and CDR2: MNHEY and SVGAGI. The CDR3 is CASSAAALAYGYTF. The CDR3 coding sequence is TGTGCCAGCAGCGCTGCGGCCCTGGCCTATGGCTACACCTTC.

The gene calls are TRBV6-1 and TRBJ2-1; 8 bases are a match to TRBD2. CDR1 is MNHNS and CDR2 is SASEGT in the germline V gene. This CDR3 has 16 amino acids. The V segment lost 4 bases and the J segment 4 bases; nucleotides outside the gene matches: 9. The CDR3 loop reads CASSAGAGGPYNEQFF. In nucleotides, the CDR3 is TGTGCCAGCAGTGCCGGGGCGGGAGGACCTTACAATGAGCAGTTCTTC.

J is TRBJ1-1 and V is TRBV28, with 10 bases aligning to TRBD1. The V gene's germline CDR1 is MDHEN and CDR2 SYDVKM. The CDR3 totals 16 residues. The junction had 10 bases not matched to a gene; V was cut back by 5 bases and J by 4 bases. The CDR3 is CASSPHRQGAITEAFF. CDR3 in DNA: TGTGCCAGCAGTCCGCACCGACAGGGGGCTATCACTGAAGCTTTCTTT.

V usage is TRBV28 and J usage is TRBJ2-7; the D is unclear. This CDR3 has 15 amino acids. Looked up from germline, CDR1 is MDHEN and CDR2 is SYDVKM. The V end lost 2 bases, the J end lost 0 bases, and 11 bases lay between the germline ends. CDR3 protein: CASSLTELTSYEQYF. As DNA, the CDR3 is TGTGCCAGCAGTTTAACAGAGTTGACCTCCTACGAGCAGTACTTC.

This clone came up once. This chain connects TRBV2 to TRBJ1-5; TRBD1 matches at 11 bases. The junction had 4 bases not matched to a gene; V was cut back by 5 bases and J by 7 bases. The CDR3 contains 14 residues. Germline CDR1 SNHLY, CDR2 FYNNEI. DNA for the CDR3: TGTGCCAGCAGTCCGGACAGGGGGCAACAGCCCCAGCATTTT. It yields the protein CASSPDRGQQPQHF.

The chain uses TRBV19 and TRBJ1-5, with TRBD1 as a possible D gene (6 bases). The V and J ends lost 8 bases and 7 bases respectively, with 12 bases between them. Germline-derived CDR1 and CDR2 are LNHDA and SQIVND (reference sequence). This CDR3 has 12 amino acids. Here the CDR3 DNA reads TGTGCCAGTGGCAGGGGCGACCAGCCCCAGCATTTT. This gives the protein CASGRGDQPQHF.

This clone came up once. The rearrangement links TRBV10-3 to TRBJ1-6; the match to TRBD1 covers 8 bases. In germline, CDR1 is ENHRY, CDR2 SYGVKD. The CDR3 sequence is 13 residues long. The ends lost 10 bases at V and 9 bases at J; junction bases unmatched: 8. Here the CDR3 DNA reads TGTGCCACCTCGACAGGGGACGGTTCACCCCTCCACTTT. Translation: CATSTGDGSPLHF.

The chain uses TRBV30 and TRBJ1-5; weak D call: TRBD1 (6 bases). The germline CDR1 and CDR2 sequences are GTSNPN and SVGIG (reference sequence). The V and J ends lost 8 bases and 0 bases respectively, with 14 bases between them. This CDR3 has 14 amino acids. CDR3: CAGATGNSNQPQHF. CDR3 nucleotide sequence: TGTGCCGGAGCGACAGGAAATAGCAATCAGCCCCAGCATTTT.

The J gene is TRBJ2-3, the V gene TRBV5-6, with 8 positions matching TRBD1. Trimming removed 4 bases from V and 7 bases from J; junction bases left unmatched: 8. The CDR3 covers 14 residues. CDR1 and CDR2 (germline): SGHDT, YYEEEE. CDR3 residues: CASSRTGNIHTQYF. The CDR3 coding sequence is TGTGCCAGCAGCCGGACAGGGAACATACATACGCAGTATTTT.

The J gene is TRBJ1-2, the V gene TRBV18, with 9 nucleotides matching TRBD1. J lost 5 bases, V lost 5 bases, and 6 bases had no gene match. In germline, CDR1 is KGHSH, CDR2 LQKENI. The CDR3 contains 14 residues. DNA for the CDR3: TGTGCCAGCTCAGAACAGGGGGCGCAATATGGCTACACCTTC. Protein sequence: CASSEQGAQYGYTF. Using reference TRBV18 and TRBJ1-2 for the parts outside the CDR3, the full variable domain is NAGVMQNPRHLVRRRGQEARLRCSPMKGHSHVYWYRQLPEEGLKFMVYLQKENIIDESGMPKERFSAEFPKEGPSILRIQQVVRGDSAAYFCASSEQGAQYGYTFGSGTRLTVV.

The chain links TRBV6-5 to TRBJ2-2; D is unclear. Per germline, CDR1 MNHEY and CDR2 SVGAGI. V lost 8 bases to trimming and J lost 0 bases, with 7 bases between them. The length of the CDR3 is 13 residues. CDR3: CASLRSNTGELFF. CDR3 DNA sequence: TGTGCCAGCTTGAGATCGAACACCGGGGAGCTGTTTTTT.